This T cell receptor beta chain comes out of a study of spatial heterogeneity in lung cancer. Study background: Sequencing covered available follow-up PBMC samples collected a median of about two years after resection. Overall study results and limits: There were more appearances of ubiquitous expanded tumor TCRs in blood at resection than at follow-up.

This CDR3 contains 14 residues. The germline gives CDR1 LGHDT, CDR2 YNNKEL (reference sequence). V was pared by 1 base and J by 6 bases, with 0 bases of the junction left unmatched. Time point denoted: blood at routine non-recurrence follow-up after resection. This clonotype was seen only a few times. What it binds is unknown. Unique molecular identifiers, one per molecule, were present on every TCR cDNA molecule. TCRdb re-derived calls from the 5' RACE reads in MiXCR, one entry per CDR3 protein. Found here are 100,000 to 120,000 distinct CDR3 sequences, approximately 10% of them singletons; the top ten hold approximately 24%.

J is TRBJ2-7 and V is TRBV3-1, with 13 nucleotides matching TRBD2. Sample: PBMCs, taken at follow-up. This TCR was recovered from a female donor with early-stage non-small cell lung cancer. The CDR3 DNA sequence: TGTGCCAGCAGCCAAGGACTAGCGGGAGGCGAGCAGTACTTC. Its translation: CASSQGLAGGEQYF.